This T cell receptor (beta chain) was identified during a study of blood T cell repertoires in COVID-19. About the research overall: The United States, Italy and Spain supplied acute and convalescent COVID-19 samples. The cDNA or gDNA used as material had been derived from T cells, B-cell-depleted T cells, or PBMCs.

Original methodology: Amplification of reference gene primers provided the estimated nucleated cell counts. Assay: immunoSEQ multiplex PCR; the TCRdb copy retains only in-frame clones and omits some. V, J and clone size are taken as reported in that table, and D and trimming were inferred from the DNA itself. The data contain about 89,000 clones, 88% of them singletons. The CDR3 is 13 amino acids. Germline CDR1 LGHNA, CDR2 YNFKEQ. V was shortened by 2 bases and J by 7 bases, with 6 bases between the two germline ends. The chain uses TRBV4-2 and TRBJ1-6, with D tentatively TRBD1 (5 bases). This clonotype was obtained from a man between 60 and 75 years old with acute or convalescent COVID-19. Material for sequencing was peripheral blood. The CDR3 is CASSQTGNSPLHF. The CDR3 DNA follows: TGTGCCAGCAGCCAAACAGGAAATTCACCCCTCCACTTT.